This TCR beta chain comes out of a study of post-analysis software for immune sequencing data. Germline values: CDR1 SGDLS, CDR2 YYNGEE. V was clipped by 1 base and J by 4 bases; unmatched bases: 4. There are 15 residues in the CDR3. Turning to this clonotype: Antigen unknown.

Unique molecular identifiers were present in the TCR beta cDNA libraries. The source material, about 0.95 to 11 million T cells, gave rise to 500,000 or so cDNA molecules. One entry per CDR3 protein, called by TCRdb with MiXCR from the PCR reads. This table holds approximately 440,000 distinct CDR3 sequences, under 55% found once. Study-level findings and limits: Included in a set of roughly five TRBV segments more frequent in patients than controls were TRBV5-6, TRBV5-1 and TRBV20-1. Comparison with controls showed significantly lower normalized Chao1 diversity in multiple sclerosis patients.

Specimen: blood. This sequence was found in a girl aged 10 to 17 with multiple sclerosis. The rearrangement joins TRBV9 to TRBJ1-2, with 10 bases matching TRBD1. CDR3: CASSVSGTGVYGYTF. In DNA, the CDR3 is TGTGCCAGCAGCGTATCCGGGACAGGGGTCTATGGCTACACCTTC.